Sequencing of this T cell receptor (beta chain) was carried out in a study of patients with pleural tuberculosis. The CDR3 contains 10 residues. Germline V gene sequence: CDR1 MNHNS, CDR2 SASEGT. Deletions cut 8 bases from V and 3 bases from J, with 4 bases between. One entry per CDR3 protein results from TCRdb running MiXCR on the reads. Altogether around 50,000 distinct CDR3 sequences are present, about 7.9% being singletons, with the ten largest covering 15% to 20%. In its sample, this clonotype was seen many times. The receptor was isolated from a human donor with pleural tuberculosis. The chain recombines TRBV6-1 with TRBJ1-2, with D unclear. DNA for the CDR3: TGTGCCAGCTACTACTATGGCTACACCTTC. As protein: CASYYYGYTF.